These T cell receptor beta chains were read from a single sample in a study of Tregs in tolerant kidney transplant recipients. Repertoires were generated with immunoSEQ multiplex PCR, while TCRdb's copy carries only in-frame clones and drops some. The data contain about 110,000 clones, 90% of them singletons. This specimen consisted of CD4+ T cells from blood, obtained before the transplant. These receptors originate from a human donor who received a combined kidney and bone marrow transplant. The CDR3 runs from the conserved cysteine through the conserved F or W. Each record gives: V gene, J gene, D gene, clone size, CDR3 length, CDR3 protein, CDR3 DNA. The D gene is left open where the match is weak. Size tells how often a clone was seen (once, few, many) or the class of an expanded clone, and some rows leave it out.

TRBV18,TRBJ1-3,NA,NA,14,CASSPQGSGNTIYF,TGTGCCAGCTCACCGCAGGGTTCAGGAAACACCATATATTTT
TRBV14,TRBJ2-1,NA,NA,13,CASSQDLQGEQFF,TGTGCCAGCAGCCAAGATCTTCAGGGGGAGCAGTTCTTC
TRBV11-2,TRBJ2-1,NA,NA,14,CASSSGRAYNEQFF,TGTGCCAGCAGCTCGGGCAGGGCCTACAATGAGCAGTTCTTC
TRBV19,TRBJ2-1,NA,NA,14,CASRNRVSGNEQFF,TGTGCCAGTAGGAACAGGGTTTCTGGTAATGAGCAGTTCTTC
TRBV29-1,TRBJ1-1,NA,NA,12,CSVDAGNTEAFF,TGCAGCGTTGATGCGGGAAACACTGAAGCTTTCTTT
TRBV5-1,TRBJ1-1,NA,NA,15,CASSFNPQGNTEAFF,TGCGCCAGCAGCTTCAACCCCCAGGGGAACACTGAAGCTTTCTTT
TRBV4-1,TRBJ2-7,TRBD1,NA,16,CASSQDPPGGFDEQYF,TGCGCCAGCAGCCAAGATCCTCCAGGGGGCTTCGACGAGCAGTACTTC
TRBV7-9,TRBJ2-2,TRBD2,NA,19,CASSLFLGTSGSRTGELFF,TGTGCCAGCAGCTTATTCCTTGGGACTAGCGGGAGTAGGACCGGGGAGCTGTTTTTT
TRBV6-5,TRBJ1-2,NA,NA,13,CASSPIAGSGYTF,TGTGCCAGCAGTCCCATTGCCGGGTCTGGCTACACCTTC
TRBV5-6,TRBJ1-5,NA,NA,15,CASSFGEVSNQPQHF,TGTGCCAGCAGCTTCGGGGAGGTAAGCAATCAGCCCCAGCATTTT
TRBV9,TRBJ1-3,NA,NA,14,CASSKGISGNTIYF,TGTGCCAGCAGCAAGGGGATCTCTGGAAACACCATATATTTT
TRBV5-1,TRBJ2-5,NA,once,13,CASSSRDRETQYF,TGCGCCAGCAGCTCCCGGGATAGAGAGACCCAGTACTTC
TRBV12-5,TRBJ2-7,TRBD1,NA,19,CASGLANRRDSTRGYEQYF,TGTGCTAGTGGTTTGGCGAACCGCAGGGACAGCACAAGGGGCTACGAGCAGTACTTC
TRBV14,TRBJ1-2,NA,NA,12,CASSPSNYGYTF,TGTGCCAGCAGCCCCTCTAACTATGGCTACACCTTC
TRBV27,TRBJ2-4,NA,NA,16,CASSGGTLRAKNIQYF,TGTGCCAGCAGTGGGGGGACCCTGAGGGCCAAAAACATTCAGTACTTC
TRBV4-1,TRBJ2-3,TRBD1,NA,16,CASSQERGTGTDTQYF,TGCGCCAGCAGCCAAGAAAGAGGGACAGGCACAGATACGCAGTATTTT
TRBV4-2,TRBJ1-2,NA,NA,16,CASSQVGSTLVRGYTF,TGTGCCAGCAGCCAAGTGGGCAGTACATTAGTCCGTGGCTACACCTTC
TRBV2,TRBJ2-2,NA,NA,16,CASRLRSGLNTGELFF,TGTGCCTCCCGACTCAGGAGCGGACTGAACACCGGGGAGCTGTTTTTT
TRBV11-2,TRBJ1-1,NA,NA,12,CASSDNMKEAFF,TGTGCCAGCAGCGACAACATGAAGGAAGCTTTCTTT
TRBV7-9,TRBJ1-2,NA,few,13,CASSLEGVAGYTF,TGTGCCAGCAGCTTAGAGGGAGTGGCTGGCTACACCTTC
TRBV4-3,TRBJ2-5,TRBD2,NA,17,CASSQGPTSGRQETQYF,TGCGCCAGCAGCCAAGGGCCGACTAGCGGGAGGCAAGAGACCCAGTACTTC
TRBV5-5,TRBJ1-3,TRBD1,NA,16,CASSLWDSYSGNTIYF,TGTGCCAGCAGCTTGTGGGACAGTTACTCTGGAAACACCATATATTTT